Each of the 28 T cell receptor beta chains below was sequenced from the same sample in a study of shared clonotypes between healthy human individuals. Using immunoSEQ multiplex PCR, the repertoire was profiled, and TCRdb retains in-frame clones only, with some absent. The sample yields 2 million to 2.5 million clones, roughly 94% seen once. Sequences were obtained from naive CD4+ T cells sorted from blood. This sample's subset: CD45RA+ positively selected. The origin of the receptors is a man between 18 and 29 years old in good health.

The chain uses TRBV6-1 and TRBJ2-2, with 8 bases identical to TRBD1. CDR3 length: 14 amino acids. The V gene end was trimmed by 6 bases and the J gene end by 4 bases; junction bases not matched to a gene: 4. Germline V gives CDR1 MNHNS, CDR2 SASEGT. The CDR3 DNA reads as TGTGCCAGCAGACAGGGGGAGAGCACCGGGGAGCTGTTTTTT. It yields the protein CASRQGESTGELFF.

The chain recombines TRBV6-5 with TRBJ1-6; D not certain. V gave up 6 bases and J gave up 7 bases, with 16 bases separating them. CDR3 length equals 15 residues. Germline CDR1 reads MNHEY; CDR2 reads SVGAGI. The CDR3: CASSPLSSPNSPLHF. The CDR3 DNA follows: TGTGCCAGCAGCCCATTAAGTTCTCCAAATTCACCCCTCCACTTT.

This chain uses TRBV19 with TRBJ2-1, with 8 bases aligning to TRBD2. Trimming removed 4 bases from V and 0 bases from J; junction bases left unmatched: 8. The germline CDR1 and CDR2 sequences are LNHDA and SQIVND (reference sequence). This CDR3 has 17 residues. CDR3 DNA sequence: TGTGCCAGTAGTAACGGACTAGCAAGCGTCTCCTACAATGAGCAGTTCTTC. It encodes CASSNGLASVSYNEQFF.

This chain links TRBV7-2 with TRBJ2-3, with D unresolved. CDR1 SGHTA and CDR2 FQGNSA come from the germline V gene. V dropped 5 bases and J dropped 2 bases, with 14 bases sitting between them. The CDR3 spans 15 residues. For the CDR3, the DNA is TGTGCCAGCAGCCCTGGGGTACTAACCACAGATACGCAGTATTTT. This sequence encodes CASSPGVLTTDTQYF.

The V call is TRBV11-2, the J call TRBJ2-1, with a tentative D call TRBD1 (5 bases). V gave up 2 bases and J gave up 6 bases, with 20 bases separating them. Per the germline V gene, CDR1 is SGHAT and CDR2 is FQNNGV. There are 17 residues in the CDR3. CDR3 protein: CASSLYSRDGHPNEQFF. The CDR3 DNA follows: TGTGCCAGCAGCTTATATTCGAGAGACGGACATCCCAATGAGCAGTTCTTC.

J is TRBJ1-2 and V is TRBV6-1; 9 bases align to TRBD1. Trimming took 4 bases from V and 0 from J; bases not matched to a gene: 15. The germline V gene has CDR1 MNHNS and CDR2 SASEGT. This CDR3 region has 19 residues. CDR3 residues: CASSAYFPDRGGSNYGYTF. The DNA for the CDR3 is TGTGCCAGCAGTGCCTATTTTCCGGACAGGGGCGGGTCTAACTATGGCTACACCTTC.

In nucleotides, the CDR3 is TGTGCCAGCAGCGGAACCGAGGGCAGTTGGACTGAAGCTTTCTTT. Amino acid sequence: CASSGTEGSWTEAFF. The chain uses TRBV9 and TRBJ1-1; the D is unclear. With 3 bases removed from V and 5 bases from J, the gap between germline ends came to 17 bases. CDR1 and CDR2 (germline): SGDLS, YYNGEE. The CDR3 is 15 residues long.

V usage is TRBV4-1 and J usage is TRBJ2-7; maybe TRBD2 (5 bases). The CDR3 is 14 amino acids. Germline-derived CDR1 and CDR2 are MGHRA and YSYEKL. Trimming removed 1 base at V and 3 bases at J, with 10 bases between. Written as DNA, the CDR3 is TGCGCCAGCAGCCAAGCGAGGGTTAGCTACGAGCAGTACTTC. It codes for CASSQARVSYEQYF.

This clone was seen once. The rearrangement uses TRBV20-1 and TRBJ1-2; D ambiguous. CDR3 size: 11 residues. Trimming removed 3 bases from V and 4 bases from J, with 6 bases in between. Germline V CDR1 and CDR2: DFQATT, SNEGSKA (reference sequence). The CDR3 reads CSASTSYGYTF. The CDR3, as DNA: TGCAGTGCTAGTACGAGCTATGGCTACACCTTC.

This chain uses TRBV5-1 with TRBJ2-7, with 10 bases aligning to TRBD1. Germline values: CDR1 SGHRS, CDR2 YFSETQ. The CDR3 loop spans 17 amino acids. J was trimmed by 4 bases and V by 4 bases; bases with no gene match: 14. The CDR3, as DNA: TGCGCCAGCAGCCGGGAGACAGGGGGCGGTAGTCCGTACGAGCAGTACTTC. This encodes CASSRETGGGSPYEQYF.

J is TRBJ2-7 and V is TRBV29-1, with D possibly being TRBD2 (5 bases). The V end lost 1 base, the J end lost 4 bases, and 17 bases lay between the germline ends. The CDR3 has 15 residues. In germline, CDR1 is SQVTM, CDR2 ANQGSEA. CDR3: CSVEVDLRESYEQYF. The DNA of the CDR3 is TGCAGCGTTGAAGTCGATTTGAGGGAATCTTACGAGCAGTACTTC.

The chain is built from TRBV28 and TRBJ2-7; D call uncertain. The CDR3 length is 11 residues. Trimming took 3 bases from V and 2 from J, leaving 2 bases between them. Per germline, CDR1 MDHEN and CDR2 SYDVKM. Written as DNA, the CDR3 is TGTGCCAGCAGTTTGCCCTACGAGCAGTACTTC. It yields the protein CASSLPYEQYF.

This rearrangement joins TRBV19 to TRBJ1-5, with TRBD1 matching over 10 bases. The CDR3 has 14 amino acids. Germline CDR1 is LNHDA and CDR2 is SQIVND (reference sequence). The trim removed 8 bases at V and 1 base at J, leaving 2 bases unmatched. The CDR3 reads CASWDRGSNQPQHF. CDR3 in DNA: TGTGCCAGTTGGGACAGGGGCAGCAATCAGCCCCAGCATTTT.

The rearrangement links TRBV10-3 to TRBJ2-1; 7 positions match TRBD2. Trimming removed 0 bases from V and 2 bases from J; junction bases left unmatched: 4. Germline CDR1 reads ENHRY; CDR2 reads SYGVKD. CDR3 length: 16 amino acids. CDR3 nucleotides: TGTGCCATCAGTGAGTCGCGAAGCGGGGCCTACAATGAGCAGTTCTTC. It codes for CAISESRSGAYNEQFF.

The chain combines TRBV5-4 with TRBJ2-6; 9 bases are a match to TRBD1. This CDR3 is built from 18 residues. Looked up from germline, CDR1 is SGHNT and CDR2 is YYREEE (reference sequence). V trimming: 5 bases; J trimming: 2 bases; junction bases outside the gene matches: 11. The CDR3 DNA sequence: TGTGCCAGCAGTGGGGGGGACAGGGTACTTACTGGGGCCAACGTCCTGACTTTC. Protein product: CASSGGDRVLTGANVLTF.

On this clone itself: Additional DNA sequences in this sample encode the identical CDR3. The chain recombines TRBV5-4 with TRBJ1-5; maybe TRBD1 (6 bases). Germline V lookup: CDR1 SGHNT, CDR2 YYREEE (reference sequence). This CDR3 is 14 amino acids long. Trimming took off 2 bases at V and 0 bases at J, with 6 bases between the two ends. The CDR3: CASSLQGSNQPQHF. The CDR3 coding sequence is TGTGCCAGCAGCTTACAGGGTAGCAATCAGCCCCAGCATTTT.

The chain combines TRBV2 with TRBJ2-5, with D uncertain. V lost 1 base to trimming and J lost 3 bases, with 6 bases between them. Per germline, CDR1 SNHLY and CDR2 FYNNEI. The CDR3 is 13 residues long. CDR3 protein: CASSEDAEETQYF. The CDR3 DNA is TGTGCCAGCAGTGAAGATGCAGAAGAGACCCAGTACTTC.

A remark on this clone: This same CDR3 is encoded by further DNA sequences in the sample. The chain links TRBV7-9 to TRBJ2-2; D uncertain. CDR3 size: 12 residues. Germline values: CDR1 SEHNR, CDR2 FQNEAQ (reference sequence). Deletions cut 5 bases from V and 7 bases from J, with 8 bases between. In nucleotides, the CDR3 is TGTGCCAGCAGCCTCAAGGGCGGGGAGCTGTTTTTT. It specifies CASSLKGGELFF.

The chain recombines TRBV10-3 with TRBJ2-1; 9 bases are a match to TRBD2. J was trimmed by 5 bases and V by 4 bases; bases with no gene match: 6. Germline CDR1 and CDR2: ENHRY and SYGVKD. The CDR3 spans 15 residues. CDR3 residues: CAISGLAGKHNEQFF. The CDR3 DNA reads TGTGCCATCAGTGGCCTAGCGGGGAAACACAATGAGCAGTTCTTC.

This chain joins TRBV10-2 and TRBJ2-3; weak D call: TRBD2 (6 bases). Between the trimmed V and J ends, which lost 0 bases and 9 bases, there was a span of 10 bases. The CDR3 spans 13 residues. Germline V gene data show CDR1 as WSHSY and CDR2 as SAAADI. In DNA, the CDR3 is TGCGCCAGCAGTGAGTCGACGCGGGGAACGCAGTATTTT. Translated: CASSESTRGTQYF.

V usage is TRBV28 and J usage is TRBJ2-6; no reliable D call. The CDR3 is 14 amino acids. Germline V gene sequence: CDR1 MDHEN, CDR2 SYDVKM. The V gene lost 6 bases and the J gene lost 0 bases, with 6 bases spanning the gap. The chain's CDR3 is CASSLNSGANVLTF. CDR3 DNA: TGTGCCAGCAGCCTGAACTCTGGGGCCAACGTCCTGACTTTC.

This clone was counted a single time. V is TRBV19 and J is TRBJ1-5; no reliable D call. The CDR3 has 14 amino acids. CDR1 and CDR2 (germline): LNHDA, SQIVND (reference sequence). Trimming stripped 6 bases from V and 3 bases from J, with 12 bases between. Written as DNA, the CDR3 is TGTGCCAGTAGCTATAATAGAGACAATCAGCCCCAGCATTTT. Its translation is CASSYNRDNQPQHF.

The chain couples TRBV5-1 to TRBJ2-7; weak D call: TRBD1 (6 bases). This CDR3 is built from 14 residues. CDR1 is SGHRS and CDR2 is YFSETQ in the germline V gene. Trimming shortened V by 4 bases and J by 3 bases, and 14 bases separated the two germline ends. The CDR3 DNA sequence: TGCGCCAGCAGCCCCTCGGACAGCCTCTACGAGCAGTACTTC. It encodes CASSPSDSLYEQYF.

V is TRBV9 and J is TRBJ2-2; 12 positions match TRBD1. This CDR3 is 16 amino acids long. Germline trimming cut 0 bases from V and 7 bases from J; bases unmatched to any gene: 4. Germline values: CDR1 SGDLS, CDR2 YYNGEE. In DNA, the CDR3 is TGTGCCAGCAGCGTAGCTGGGACAGGGGGCGTCGGGGAGCTGTTTTTT. Protein: CASSVAGTGGVGELFF.

The rearrangement uses TRBV5-1 and TRBJ2-3, with 8 positions matching TRBD2. CDR1 and CDR2 (germline): SGHRS, YFSETQ. The J segment lost 5 bases and the V segment lost 4 bases, leaving 9 bases of the junction unmatched. The CDR3 loop spans 15 amino acids. CDR3 amino acids: CASSISGTEGDTQYF. The CDR3 DNA sequence: TGCGCCAGCAGCATTAGCGGGACTGAGGGAGATACGCAGTATTTT.

The gene calls are TRBV5-1 and TRBJ2-3, with 9 bases that match TRBD2. The CDR3 runs to 16 residues. The germline V gene encodes CDR1 SGHRS and CDR2 YFSETQ. The V segment lost 0 bases and the J segment 4 bases; nucleotides outside the gene matches: 6. The CDR3 sequence is CASSLAPSGNADTQYF. The CDR3 DNA reads TGCGCCAGCAGCTTGGCTCCTAGCGGGAACGCAGATACGCAGTATTTT. Filled out from reference TRBV5-1 and TRBJ2-3, the complete variable domain reads KAGVTQTPRYLIKTRGQQVTLSCSPISGHRSVSWYQQTPGQGLQFLFEYFSETQRNKGNFPGRFSGRQFSNSRSEMNVSTLELGDSALYLCASSLAPSGNADTQYFGPGTRLTVL.

The chain combines TRBV9 with TRBJ1-2; D may be TRBD1 (5 bases). The germline V gene has CDR1 SGDLS and CDR2 YYNGEE. The CDR3 runs to 13 residues. V was clipped by 4 bases and J by 6 bases, with 13 bases between them. CDR3 protein: CASSLGGFDGYTF. The CDR3 DNA is TGTGCCAGCAGCCTTGGGGGGTTCGATGGCTACACCTTC.

This chain uses TRBV18 with TRBJ2-3; 8 bases are shared with TRBD1. The CDR3 has 15 amino acids. Germline lookup yields CDR1 KGHSH and CDR2 LQKENI. V shed 3 bases and J 2 bases; nucleotides not matched to a gene: 4. CDR3 nucleotide sequence: TGTGCCAGCTCACCGGACAGGGCTCTCACAGATACGCAGTATTTT. Translated, it gives CASSPDRALTDTQYF.